The sample holds a few counts of the clone carrying this T cell receptor beta chain. RNA transcripts yielded amplified TCR beta CDR3 regions. First-round RT-PCR of the TCR CDR3 relied on the HTBI primer set. Via MiXCR, TCRdb re-called the multiplex PCR reads, giving one row per CDR3 protein. Of roughly 710,000 distinct CDR3 sequences listed, around 40% were seen once; the top ten hold around 31%. The V segment lost 5 bases and the J segment 4 bases; nucleotides outside the gene matches: 7. The CDR3 spans 14 residues. The germline gives CDR1 SGHTA, CDR2 FQGNSA. This entry belongs to a study of T cells in Graves' hyperthyroidism and ophthalmopathy. Each patient was aged 18 to 65 and had newly diagnosed hyperthyroidism of under 2 months' duration. Clinical symptoms, serum thyroxine, TRAb, thyroid ultrasound and orbital computed tomography informed diagnoses.

The chain combines TRBV7-2 with TRBJ1-2; 7 nucleotides line up with TRBD1. The sequenced sample was blood. The receptor was isolated from a middle-aged woman with Graves' hyperthyroidism. The CDR3 region has the DNA TGTGCCAGCAGCCAAGCCAGGGGGGTCTATGGCTACACCTTC. Translation: CASSQARGVYGYTF.